The TCR beta chain described here comes from a study of T cells after posttransplantation cyclophosphamide. General study results and limits: Blood and skin or GI T cell repertoires showed limited TRB overlap. Donor-recipient repertoire similarity was low at 1-2 months, rising over year one.

The V end lost 0 bases, the J end lost 3 bases, and 10 bases lay between the germline ends. The CDR3 has 14 amino acids. Germline CDR1 is SGDLS and CDR2 is YYNGEE. Measured with immunoSEQ multiplex PCR; TCRdb has only the in-frame clones, and not every one. The sample lists about 20,000 clones, approximately 98% occurring once. The naive gate required viable CD3+CD4+ or CD3+CD8+ cells with CCR7+CD45RA+CD45RO-CD95-CD27+CD28+ phenotype. As to this clone: Its antigen is not known.

This sequence joins TRBV9 and TRBJ2-7, with no clear D. The receptor's source is a man over 45 in good health, CMV-negative, and a related stem cell transplant donor. The sequencing sample was made of naive CD4+ T cells sorted from PBMCs. The CDR3 region has the DNA TGTGCCAGCAGCGTAGAGGCTAGAGACTACGAGCAGTACTTC. Protein sequence: CASSVEARDYEQYF. Looking up the rest from reference TRBV9 and TRBJ2-7 gives the full variable domain: DSGVTQTPKHLITATGQRVTLRCSPRSGDLSVYWYQQSLDQGLQFLIQYYNGEERAKGNILERFSAQQFPDLHSELNLSSLELGDSALYFCASSVEARDYEQYFGPGTRLTVT.